This T cell receptor beta chain was found in a study of graft-versus-host responses after intestinal transplantation. Turning to the study itself: Uniformly, recipients were administered anti-thymocyte globulin induction with subsequent tacrolimus and steroids for three to four years.

Assay used: immunoSEQ multiplex PCR; TCRdb lists only in-frame clones, some missing. This repertoire shows roughly 13,000 clones, 84% found once; its top ten account for 20% to 25%. Study-wide results and limits: Allograft graft-versus-host to host-versus-graft clonal ratios ran high in patients with graft-donor T cell macrochimerism. Early post-transplant HvG declines showed an association with peak circulating GvH clone levels.

Details on this clone: Its antigen is not known.

Per the germline V gene, CDR1 is SEHNR and CDR2 is FQNEAQ (reference sequence). The CDR3 extends over 13 amino acids. V was shortened by 5 bases and J by 11 bases, with 18 bases between the two germline ends. The chain employs TRBV7-9 and TRBJ1-1; D gene uncertain. Source: PBMCs, taken after intestinal transplantation. This TCR came from a human patient who received an intestinal transplant, so some T cells may come from the graft donor. The CDR3 DNA reads TGTGCCAGCAGCCCCCTGGCAGGAACGTCGGCTTTCTTT. Amino acids: CASSPLAGTSAFF.